The 22 T cell receptor beta chains given below trace back to one sample, sequenced in a study of blood T cell repertoires in COVID-19. Clones were sequenced by immunoSEQ multiplex PCR, and TCRdb holds only the in-frame ones, with some missing. The table has about 71,000 clones, 80% to 90% seen once; the top ten hold 2.5% to 3%. The sample consisted of peripheral blood. All receptors come from a man aged 45 to 65 with acute or convalescent COVID-19.

On this clone itself: Relative to the germline gene, one junction end is altered; a read error may explain this. The chain couples TRBV14 to TRBJ1-1, with a possible D match to TRBD1 (5 bases). The CDR3 contains 13 residues. From germline, CDR1 is SGHDN and CDR2 FVKESK. This CDR3 is CASSQEWHGAAVF. The CDR3 DNA sequence: TGTGCCAGCAGCCAAGAATGGCATGGGGCGGCGGTCTTT.

V is TRBV4-3 and J is TRBJ2-1; TRBD1 agrees at 7 bases. The V and J ends lost 2 bases and 6 bases, in that order; junction bases with no gene match: 7. The CDR3 covers 15 residues. Germline V gene sequence: CDR1 LGHNA, CDR2 YSLEER. The CDR3, as DNA: TGCGCCAGCAGCCAAAAGCCCAACAGGGGCAATGAGCAGTTCTTC. Translated: CASSQKPNRGNEQFF.

The V gene is TRBV7-3, the J gene TRBJ2-1; no clear D gene. Trimming removed 2 bases at V and 5 bases at J, with 7 bases between. Germline V lookup: CDR1 SGHTA, CDR2 FQGTGA. The CDR3 extends over 13 amino acids. The CDR3 nucleotides read TGTGCCAGCAGCTTATGGCAAGACAATGAGCAGTTCTTC. Protein: CASSLWQDNEQFF.

The chain is built from TRBV2 and TRBJ2-1; 9 bases fit TRBD1. V dropped 6 bases and J dropped 3; count of bases not matched to a gene: 6. CDR3 length equals 15 residues. Looked up from germline, CDR1 is SNHLY and CDR2 is FYNNEI. The CDR3 reads CASRAGTGNYNEQFF. The CDR3 DNA reads as TGTGCCAGCAGGGCCGGGACAGGGAACTACAATGAGCAGTTCTTC.

The chain links TRBV28 to TRBJ2-1, with 8 positions matching TRBD2. The CDR3 runs 15 residues. The V gene end was trimmed by 6 bases and the J gene end by 7 bases; junction bases not matched to a gene: 11. Per germline, CDR1 MDHEN and CDR2 SYDVKM. The CDR3 bases are TGTGCCAGCAGGGTAGGAGGAGCGGGGGAAAATGAGCAGTTCTTC. Its protein is CASRVGGAGENEQFF.

V gene TRBV24-1 combines with J gene TRBJ1-1; D remains unclear. Trimming stripped 4 bases from V and 4 bases from J, with 12 bases between. The length of the CDR3 is 14 residues. Germline V gene lookup returns CDR1 KGHDR and CDR2 SFDVKD. Here the CDR3 DNA reads TGTGCCACCAGTGACCCCTCAAGAGCCACTGAAGCTTTCTTT. Its translation: CATSDPSRATEAFF.

This chain uses TRBV5-1 with TRBJ2-1, with D perhaps matching TRBD1 (6 bases). V lost 1 base and J 0 bases, leaving 14 bases between the germline ends. The CDR3 has 17 amino acids. Germline V CDR1 and CDR2: SGHRS, YFSETQ. The CDR3 nucleotides read TGCGCCAGCAGCTTGTATGGGACAACGACCTCCTACAATGAGCAGTTCTTC. The encoded protein is CASSLYGTTTSYNEQFF. The full variable domain, its missing parts supplied by reference TRBV5-1 and TRBJ2-1, is KAGVTQTPRYLIKTRGQQVTLSCSPISGHRSVSWYQQTPGQGLQFLFEYFSETQRNKGNFPGRFSGRQFSNSRSEMNVSTLELGDSALYLCASSLYGTTTSYNEQFFGPGTRLTVL.

The gene calls are TRBV2 and TRBJ1-5; 7 bases agree with TRBD1. Germline V gives CDR1 SNHLY, CDR2 FYNNEI. There are 13 residues in the CDR3. Trimming removed 6 bases from V and 4 bases from J; junction bases left unmatched: 3. In DNA, the CDR3 is TGTGCCAGCAGGGGGGACAGAAATCAGCCCCAGCATTTT. This sequence encodes CASRGDRNQPQHF. Drawing the rest from reference TRBV2 and TRBJ1-5, the complete variable domain is EPEVTQTPSHQVTQMGQEVILRCVPISNHLYFYWYRQILGQKVEFLVSFYNNEISEKSEIFDDQFSVERPDGSNFTLKIRSTKLEDSAMYFCASRGDRNQPQHFGDGTRLSIL.

The chain carries TRBV27 and TRBJ2-2, with TRBD1 matching over 7 bases. V gave up 4 bases and J gave up 6 bases; unmatched junction bases: 20. The CDR3 sequence is 19 residues long. Germline CDR1 reads MNHEY; CDR2 reads SMNVEV (reference sequence). CDR3 sequence: CASSSTGETGSLVAGELFF. As DNA, the CDR3 is TGTGCCAGCAGTTCGACGGGCGAGACAGGGTCTCTTGTAGCCGGGGAGCTGTTTTTT.

The chain has TRBV15 and TRBJ2-7; 7 nucleotides match TRBD1. The CDR3 has 14 amino acids. J lost 7 bases, V lost 1 base, and 7 bases had no gene match. Germline-derived CDR1 and CDR2 are LNHNV and YYDKDF (reference sequence). The CDR3 DNA is TGTGCCACCAGCAGAGGACAGGGATTGGGGGAGCAGTACGTC. Translating it yields CATSRGQGLGEQYV.

The rearrangement uses TRBV7-2 and TRBJ2-1, with no clear D. Trimming pared 6 bases from V and 0 bases from J, leaving 12 bases between. Germline CDR1 SGHTA, CDR2 FQGNSA. The CDR3 runs 15 residues. CDR3 in amino acids: CASRLDSSSYNEQFF. CDR3 sequence (DNA): TGTGCCAGCAGGCTAGACTCGAGCTCCTACAATGAGCAGTTCTTC.

This chain joins TRBV30 and TRBJ1-5; D gene ambiguous. Germline V gives CDR1 GTSNPN, CDR2 SVGIG (reference sequence). V was cut by 2 bases and J by 8 bases, with 13 bases left in between. This CDR3 spans 13 amino acids. In nucleotides, the CDR3 is TGTGCCTGGAGTCAGTCGATCGGGGAGCCCCAGCATTTT. Amino acids: CAWSQSIGEPQHF.

The V gene is TRBV12-5, the J gene TRBJ1-3; 7 nucleotides align to TRBD1. CDR3 size: 15 residues. With 5 bases clipped from V and 0 bases from J, the junction kept 4 bases outside the gene matches. The germline V gene has CDR1 LGHNT and CDR2 FRNRAP. In DNA form, the CDR3 reads TGTGCTAGTGGTCCTTGGGACAGCTCTGGAAACACCATATATTTT. Amino acid sequence: CASGPWDSSGNTIYF. The full variable domain, rest sourced from reference TRBV12-5 and TRBJ1-3, is DARVTQTPRHKVTEMGQEVTMRCQPILGHNTVFWYRQTMMQGLELLAYFRNRAPLDDSGMPKDRFSAEMPDATLATLKIQPSEPRDSAVYFCASGPWDSSGNTIYFGEGSWLTVV.

This clone was seen a handful of times. The chain has TRBV28 and TRBJ2-1; the D is unclear. CDR1 and CDR2 from the germline V gene are MDHEN and SYDVKM. This CDR3 comprises 11 residues. Trimming took 3 bases from V and 6 from J, leaving 3 bases between them. CDR3: CASSFINEQFF. The CDR3 DNA follows: TGTGCCAGCAGTTTCATCAATGAGCAGTTCTTC.

The chain has TRBV28 and TRBJ2-1, with D hard to call. Trimming stripped 4 bases from V and 14 bases from J, with 15 bases between. This CDR3 is built from 12 residues. Per germline, CDR1 MDHEN and CDR2 SYDVKM. The DNA of the CDR3 is TGTGCCAGCAGTTCCTCCGAGTCGTTGGAGTTCTTC. This encodes CASSSSESLEFF.

This chain joins TRBV7-9 and TRBJ2-3, with TRBD1 as a possible D gene (6 bases). V lost 4 bases, J lost 0 bases, and 14 bases lay in between. This CDR3 comprises 16 residues. CDR1 and CDR2 from the germline V gene are SEHNR and FQNEAQ (reference sequence). The CDR3 spells CASSSRRQVSTDTQYF. In DNA, the CDR3 is TGTGCCAGCAGCTCGAGACGACAGGTCAGCACAGATACGCAGTATTTT. Full variable domain (remainder filled in from reference TRBV7-9 and TRBJ2-3): DTGVSQNPRHKITKRGQNVTFRCDPISEHNRLYWYRQTLGQGPEFLTYFQNEAQLEKSRLLSDRFSAERPKGSFSTLEIQRTEQGDSAMYLCASSSRRQVSTDTQYFGPGTRLTVL.

This clone was seen a few times. The chain couples TRBV5-1 to TRBJ2-2, with 9 bases aligning to TRBD2. V lost 2 bases to trimming and J lost 5 bases; unmatched junction nucleotides: 4. Germline-derived CDR1 and CDR2 are SGHRS and YFSETQ. The CDR3 is 15 amino acids. CDR3 sequence: CASSFSGSGTGELFF. CDR3 in DNA: TGCGCCAGCAGCTTTAGCGGGAGCGGTACCGGGGAGCTGTTTTTT.

This clone was found a few times. V usage is TRBV21-1 and J usage is TRBJ2-1; the table calls TRBD2, which could not be checked here. TRBV21-1 is flagged as a pseudogene. The CDR3 sequence is 19 residues long. DNA of the CDR3: TGTGCCAGCAGCAAAGGACTAGCGGGAGGAGGGATGAACTACAATGAGCAGTTCTTC. This gives the protein CASSKGLAGGGMNYNEQFF.

On this clone: An end of the junction does not agree with germline; a read error may underlie this. The chain links TRBV4-1 to TRBJ1-4; D unclear. The V gene's germline CDR1 is MGHRA and CDR2 YSYEKL. CDR3 length: 13 residues. The CDR3: CASSQERNEKLFF. In nucleotides, the CDR3 is TGCGCCAGCAGCCAAGAGAGGAATGAAAAACTATTTTTT.

The chain employs TRBV5-1 and TRBJ2-5, with 8 bases identical to TRBD2. V shed 0 bases and J 5 bases; nucleotides not matched to a gene: 3. The CDR3 has 14 residues. Per germline, CDR1 SGHRS and CDR2 YFSETQ. The CDR3 DNA is TGCGCCAGCAGCTTGGGTCTAGCGGGCGAGACCCAGTACTTC. It is translated as CASSLGLAGETQYF.

This sequence joins TRBV18 and TRBJ2-1; possible D gene TRBD1, 6 bases. V was trimmed by 2 bases and J by 3 bases, leaving 11 bases between them. In germline, CDR1 is KGHSH, CDR2 LQKENI. The CDR3 spans 15 residues. The CDR3 DNA reads as TGTGCCAGCTCACCAAATTTGGACAGCTACAATGAGCAGTTCTTC. Protein sequence: CASSPNLDSYNEQFF.

The chain employs TRBV24-1 and TRBJ2-1, with D unresolved. Trimming pared 5 bases from V and 5 bases from J, leaving 9 bases between. Germline CDR1 reads KGHDR; CDR2 reads SFDVKD. The CDR3 sequence is 13 residues long. CDR3: CATSAIANNEQFF. DNA of the CDR3: TGTGCCACCAGTGCGATAGCCAACAATGAGCAGTTCTTC.